Following are 29 T cell receptor beta chains from one sample sequenced in a study of T cell responses to AZD1222 COVID-19 vaccine. Sequencing used immunoSEQ multiplex PCR; TCRdb keeps in-frame clones, though not all of them. The data hold about 150,000 clones, with around 90% observed a single time. Sample: peripheral blood, taken 28 days after the second AZD1222 dose. Every receptor here comes from an adult who received the AZD1222 COVID-19 vaccine.

The chain joins TRBV7-9 to TRBJ2-1; 8 bases are shared with TRBD2. Trimming removed 6 bases from V and 7 bases from J; junction bases left unmatched: 8. Germline lookup yields CDR1 SEHNR and CDR2 FQNEAQ (reference sequence). This CDR3 is built from 14 residues. CDR3 residues: CASRRSGEWNEQFF. The CDR3 nucleotides are TGTGCCAGCAGGCGTAGCGGGGAGTGGAATGAGCAGTTCTTC.

The chain uses TRBV7-7 and TRBJ1-3, with unresolved D. The length of the CDR3 is 16 residues. CDR1 SSHAT and CDR2 FNYEAQ come from the germline V gene (reference sequence). V was trimmed by 4 bases and J by 0 bases, leaving 13 bases between them. In DNA, the CDR3 is TGTGCCAGCAGCTCCGGGGAGAGGTACTCTGGAAACACCATATATTTT. It codes for CASSSGERYSGNTIYF.

The J gene is TRBJ2-7, the V gene TRBV10-2; weak D call: TRBD1 (5 bases). The CDR3 runs 15 residues. V was trimmed by 3 bases and J by 4 bases, leaving 16 bases between them. The germline V gene has CDR1 WSHSY and CDR2 SAAADI. The CDR3 spells CASSDPQGGGYEQYF. DNA of the CDR3: TGCGCCAGCAGTGATCCGCAGGGTGGTGGTTACGAGCAGTACTTC.

This chain links TRBV18 with TRBJ1-1; no firm D call. V was trimmed by 0 bases and J by 0 bases, leaving 8 bases between them. Germline V CDR1 and CDR2: KGHSH, LQKENI. The CDR3 spans 15 residues. The CDR3 protein is CASSPPNRLNTEAFF. CDR3 DNA: TGTGCCAGCTCACCACCTAACAGATTGAACACTGAAGCTTTCTTT.

The chain joins TRBV9 to TRBJ2-2; D remains unclear. The CDR3 spans 14 residues. Per the germline V gene, CDR1 is SGDLS and CDR2 is YYNGEE. V was trimmed by 3 bases and J by 4 bases, leaving 10 bases between them. Here the CDR3 DNA reads TGTGCCAGCAGCGCCAGACCGGGCACCGGGGAGCTGTTTTTT. It translates to CASSARPGTGELFF.

The V gene is TRBV27, the J gene TRBJ1-2; 9 nucleotides line up with TRBD1. The CDR3 length is 13 residues. Trimming at V came to 7 bases and at J to 8 bases, leaving 8 bases not matched to a gene. The germline gives CDR1 MNHEY, CDR2 SMNVEV (reference sequence). CDR3 sequence (DNA): TGTGCCAGCACCACAGGGGGCGCGAAAGGCTACACCTTC. It codes for CASTTGGAKGYTF.

The gene calls are TRBV19 and TRBJ1-4; the D is unclear. The germline gives CDR1 LNHDA, CDR2 SQIVND (reference sequence). The CDR3 totals 14 residues. V shed 5 bases and J shed 7 bases, with 14 bases lying between them. The CDR3 loop is CASSPLGEGEKLFF. The CDR3 DNA reads as TGTGCCAGTAGTCCCCTCGGGGAGGGTGAAAAACTGTTTTTT.

The CDR3 bases are TGTGCCAGCACAAAGACAGGAAACACCATATATTTT. Amino acid sequence: CASTKTGNTIYF. This chain uses TRBV6-5 with TRBJ1-3; D call uncertain. This CDR3 region has 12 residues. V gave up 7 bases and J gave up 4 bases, with 8 bases separating them. Germline values: CDR1 MNHEY, CDR2 SVGAGI.

The chain employs TRBV23-1 and TRBJ1-6; D perhaps matches TRBD1 (5 bases). TRBV23-1 is treated as an ORF (open reading frame) with a function not yet certain. V lost 3 bases to trimming and J lost 0 bases, with 9 bases between them. This CDR3 is 16 amino acids long. The CDR3: CASSHGARSYNSPLHF. The CDR3 DNA is TGCGCCAGCAGTCATGGGGCCCGCTCCTATAATTCACCCCTCCACTTT.

The rearrangement joins TRBV2 to TRBJ1-1, with D perhaps matching TRBD1 (5 bases). The V gene's germline CDR1 is SNHLY and CDR2 FYNNEI. CDR3 size: 11 residues. V dropped 6 bases and J dropped 10 bases, with 12 bases sitting between them. For the CDR3, the DNA is TGTGCCAGCAGCTTGGGGGTGCGAGCTTTCTTT. It specifies CASSLGVRAFF.

This clone has a single count. The chain recombines TRBV5-1 with TRBJ2-7; 9 bases map to TRBD1. This CDR3 spans 14 amino acids. Trimming at V came to 4 bases and at J to 1 base, leaving 3 bases not matched to a gene. Germline CDR1 SGHRS, CDR2 YFSETQ. The CDR3 nucleotides are TGCGCCAGCAGCGCGGACAGGGGATCCTACGAGCAGTACTTC. It encodes CASSADRGSYEQYF.

The CDR3 here is CASSLDKTYNSPLHF. CDR3 bases: TGTGCCAGCAGCTTGGATAAGACGTATAATTCACCCCTCCACTTT. The V call is TRBV5-4, the J call TRBJ1-6; D call uncertain. Germline V gene sequence: CDR1 SGHNT, CDR2 YYREEE (reference sequence). The CDR3 totals 15 residues. V was cut by 0 bases and J by 4 bases, with 8 bases left in between.

Here the CDR3 DNA reads TGTGCCAGCAGCTCCCTTCGTGCCGACACCCTTATGAACACTGAAGCTTTCTTT. Protein: CASSSLRADTLMNTEAFF. The chain recombines TRBV16 with TRBJ1-1; no reliable D call. Trimming cost V 5 bases and J 0 bases, with 22 bases left between them. The CDR3 length is 18 residues. Per the germline V gene, CDR1 is KGHSY and CDR2 is FQNENV.

A few counts support this clone. The chain has TRBV6-4 and TRBJ2-1, with 12 bases matching TRBD2. Germline V gives CDR1 MRHNA, CDR2 SNTAGT. Trimming removed 2 bases from V and 7 bases from J; junction bases left unmatched: 6. The CDR3 has 16 amino acids. DNA of the CDR3: TGTGCCAGCAGTGACACTAGCGGGGGGATTTCGAATGAGCAGTTCTTC. Translating gives CASSDTSGGISNEQFF.

The chain carries TRBV7-2 and TRBJ1-1, with 8 bases fitting TRBD1. The length of the CDR3 is 14 residues. Per the germline V gene, CDR1 is SGHTA and CDR2 is FQGNSA. V lost 3 bases and J lost 5; bases outside the gene matches: 5. In DNA form, the CDR3 reads TGTGCCAGCAGCTTTCAGGGGGCAAAAACTGAAGCTTTCTTT. Its translation: CASSFQGAKTEAFF.

The rearrangement joins TRBV27 to TRBJ1-2; 10 bases map to TRBD1. J was trimmed by 4 bases and V by 1 base; bases with no gene match: 15. Germline lookup yields CDR1 MNHEY and CDR2 SMNVEV (reference sequence). This CDR3 has 19 amino acids. The CDR3 reads CASSLLGRAGGQGTYGYTF. The CDR3 nucleotides read TGTGCCAGCAGTTTATTAGGCCGGGCTGGGGGACAGGGGACCTATGGCTACACCTTC.

The rearrangement joins TRBV4-1 to TRBJ1-1; D is undetermined. Germline V gene sequence: CDR1 MGHRA, CDR2 YSYEKL. The ends were cut back, 6 bases at V and 4 bases at J, with 12 bases in the middle. The CDR3 is 13 amino acids. The CDR3 bases are TGCGCCAGCAGGGTCATTCGGAGCACTGAAGCTTTCTTT. Amino acid sequence: CASRVIRSTEAFF.

The chain has TRBV27 and TRBJ2-1, with D tentatively TRBD1 (6 bases). This CDR3 contains 15 residues. Looked up from germline, CDR1 is MNHEY and CDR2 is SMNVEV (reference sequence). Trimming left V 6 bases short and J 2 bases short, with 14 bases between. This CDR3 reads CASSLGRTAYNEQFF. CDR3 bases: TGTGCCAGCAGCCTCGGACGGACAGCCTACAATGAGCAGTTCTTC.

V gene TRBV5-4 combines with J gene TRBJ2-7; 7 bases fit TRBD2. The CDR3 extends over 13 amino acids. Germline CDR1 reads SGHNT; CDR2 reads YYREEE (reference sequence). J was trimmed by 3 bases and V by 4 bases; bases with no gene match: 4. The CDR3 protein is CASSGRDYYEQYF. The CDR3 nucleotides read TGTGCCAGCAGCGGCCGGGACTACTACGAGCAGTACTTC.

The V gene is TRBV21-1, the J gene TRBJ2-6; the table's D gene call, TRBD2, was not cross checked with the DNA. TRBV21-1 is assigned pseudogene status. The CDR3 has 16 residues. This chain's CDR3 is CASSSLGDPGANVLTF. The CDR3 nucleotides are TGTGCCAGCAGCTCCCTCGGGGATCCTGGGGCCAACGTCCTGACTTTC.

The rearrangement uses TRBV13 and TRBJ1-2, with TRBD1 matching 10 bases. The V gene's germline CDR1 is PRHDT and CDR2 FYEKMQ (reference sequence). Trimming cost V 3 bases and J 10 bases; bases outside gene matches: 11. This CDR3 is built from 15 residues. CDR3 residues: CASSFSPTGGRSYTF. CDR3 bases: TGTGCCAGCAGCTTCAGCCCGACAGGGGGCCGTTCCTACACCTTC.

This clone was seen more than once but under ten times. This chain joins TRBV5-4 and TRBJ1-1; 11 positions agree with TRBD1. This CDR3 contains 14 residues. The ends lost 4 bases at V and 4 bases at J; junction bases unmatched: 3. Germline CDR1 and CDR2: SGHNT and YYREEE (reference sequence). For the CDR3, the DNA is TGTGCCAGCAGCATCGGGACAGGGGGCACTGAAGCTTTCTTT. Translated: CASSIGTGGTEAFF.

The CDR3 spells CASSIRFDEQFF. The CDR3 coding sequence is TGTGCCAGTAGTATCAGGTTCGATGAGCAGTTCTTC. This chain connects TRBV19 to TRBJ2-1; no clear D. Germline CDR1 LNHDA, CDR2 SQIVND (reference sequence). The CDR3 is made up of 12 amino acids. Trimming took 3 bases from V and 8 from J, leaving 8 bases between them.

The genes are TRBV6-1 and TRBJ2-5; 8 bases match TRBD2. The ends lost 1 base at V and 5 bases at J; junction bases unmatched: 18. This CDR3 has 19 residues. Per the germline V gene, CDR1 is MNHNS and CDR2 is SASEGT. The CDR3 nucleotides read TGTGCCAGCAGTGAAGAGGAGGTTGGGAGCGGGGGCCTCCGGGAGACCCAGTACTTC. As protein: CASSEEEVGSGGLRETQYF.

The chain couples TRBV19 to TRBJ2-1; maybe TRBD2 (6 bases). This CDR3 region has 14 residues. Trimming removed 5 bases from V and 0 bases from J, with 8 bases in between. The germline CDR1 and CDR2 sequences are LNHDA and SQIVND (reference sequence). The CDR3 sequence: CASSFGSSYNEQFF. The CDR3, as DNA: TGTGCCAGTAGTTTCGGGAGCTCCTACAATGAGCAGTTCTTC.

The V call is TRBV10-3, the J call TRBJ1-2; D is possibly TRBD1 (6 bases). Germline lookup yields CDR1 ENHRY and CDR2 SYGVKD. The CDR3 length is 14 residues. Trimming pared 1 base from V and 8 bases from J, leaving 14 bases between. CDR3: CAISELTGARGYTF. Here the CDR3 DNA reads TGTGCCATCAGTGAGTTAACGGGGGCGCGAGGCTACACCTTC.

The chain has TRBV5-5 and TRBJ1-2; perhaps TRBD1 as D (6 bases). CDR1 is SGHKS, CDR2 YYEKEE, per germline (reference sequence). The CDR3 is 12 residues long. Trimming took off 0 bases at V and 8 bases at J, with 8 bases between the two ends. The CDR3 loop reads CASSLVQGGYTF. The DNA for the CDR3 is TGTGCCAGCAGCTTGGTACAGGGCGGCTACACCTTC.

The chain has TRBV7-2 and TRBJ1-1; TRBD1 is a possible D gene (6 bases). CDR1 and CDR2 from the germline V gene are SGHTA and FQGNSA. This CDR3 has 15 amino acids. The V end lost 4 bases, the J end lost 0 bases, and 12 bases lay between the germline ends. Here the CDR3 DNA reads TGTGCCAGCAGCTCGGACAGCCACATGAACACTGAAGCTTTCTTT. Translation gives CASSSDSHMNTEAFF. The whole variable domain, remainder taken from reference TRBV7-2 and TRBJ1-1, is GAGVSQSPSNKVTEKGKDVELRCDPISGHTALYWYRQSLGQGLEFLIYFQGNSAPDKSGLPSDRFSAERTGGSVSTLTIQRTQQEDSAVYLCASSSDSHMNTEAFFGQGTRLTVV.

The V and J genes are TRBV2 and TRBJ2-7; D ambiguous. Germline V lookup: CDR1 SNHLY, CDR2 FYNNEI. V was trimmed by 6 bases and J by 3 bases, leaving 6 bases between them. The CDR3 extends over 11 amino acids. CDR3 coding DNA: TGTGCCAGCAGAACAAGCTACGAGCAGTACTTC. Protein product: CASRTSYEQYF.